Detailed here is one T cell receptor (beta chain). Antigen: not known. TCRdb re-called the RT-PCR reads through MiXCR, storing one row per CDR3 protein. Found here are some 500,000 distinct CDR3 sequences, approximately 16% of them singletons; the top ten hold approximately 3%. These data belong to a study of response to subunit inactivated influenza vaccine. Study outcomes and limitations: Authors proposed each seasonal influenza vaccination draws in few new T cells.

The CDR3 covers 17 residues. The junction had 20 bases not matched to a gene; V was cut back by 0 bases and J by 9 bases. Germline loops: CDR1 DFQATT, CDR2 SNEGSKA (reference sequence). The specimen comprised CD4+ T cells sorted from PBMCs, sampled around 25 months after vaccination. The chain employs TRBV20-1 and TRBJ2-7; 7 bases fit TRBD1. The sequence came from a man between 45 and 75 years old who received an inactivated influenza vaccine. CDR3 nucleotides: TGCAGTGCTAGAGACCGCCGGACAGGAAAGGGATCTCCGGGGCAGTACTTC. It yields the protein CSARDRRTGKGSPGQYF.